This T cell receptor beta chain was observed in a study of T cell responses to AZD1222 COVID-19 vaccine. At the level of the study: Pooling was applied to second doses at about 4 or about 12 weeks.

Profiled with immunoSEQ multiplex PCR; TCRdb holds only in-frame clones, not every one. The data contain 150,000 or so clones, roughly 88% of them singletons. V was pared by 8 bases and J by 0 bases, with 19 bases between. The CDR3 runs to 16 residues. From germline, CDR1 is LNHDA and CDR2 SQIVND (reference sequence). Whole-study results and caveats: Among those given AZD1222, only five or six were seropositive at baseline.

Concerning this clone: Its specificity is unknown.

The TCR sequence derives from an adult in good health. V gene TRBV19 combines with J gene TRBJ1-2; D possibly corresponds to TRBD1 (6 bases). Material: peripheral blood, obtained on day 0 of AZD1222 vaccination. CDR3: CASGSEGTRSNYGYTF. In nucleotides, the CDR3 is TGTGCCAGTGGGTCTGAAGGGACAAGATCTAACTATGGCTACACCTTC.